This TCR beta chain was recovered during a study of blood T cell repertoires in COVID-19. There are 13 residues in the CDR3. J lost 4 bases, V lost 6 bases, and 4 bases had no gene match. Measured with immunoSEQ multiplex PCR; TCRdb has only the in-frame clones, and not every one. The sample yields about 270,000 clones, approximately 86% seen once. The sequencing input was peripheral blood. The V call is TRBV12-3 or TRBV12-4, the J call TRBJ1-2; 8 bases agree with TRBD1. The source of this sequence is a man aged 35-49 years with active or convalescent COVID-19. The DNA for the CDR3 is TGTGCCAGCAGCCGGGGACAGGCCTATGGCTACACCTTC. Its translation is CASSRGQAYGYTF.